The rows below give T cell receptor beta chains drawn from one sample of a study of blood T cell repertoires in COVID-19. Sequencing was performed with immunoSEQ multiplex PCR; in TCRdb, only in-frame clones are kept and a portion is missing. The data hold more than 95,000 clones, with 88% observed a single time. Material for sequencing was peripheral blood. The receptor source for this set is a man aged 45 to 65 with acute or convalescent COVID-19. CDR3s include the opening cysteine and the closing phenylalanine or tryptophan. The D gene is left open where the match is weak. Clone size is stated in some rows and not others, as once, few, many or a class when expanded.

>NA|NA|12|TRBV7-9|TRBJ1-2
TGTGCCAGCAGCCGGGATTTCTATGGCTACACCTTC
CASSRDFYGYTF
>NA|NA|14|TRBV5-1|TRBJ1-3
TGCGCCAGCAGCGGGGGCTCCTCTGGAAACACCATATATTTT
CASSGGSSGNTIYF
>NA|NA|14|TRBV6-5|TRBJ2-2
TGTGCCAGCAGTCTGGACAGCGGCGCCGGGGAGCTGTTTTTT
CASSLDSGAGELFF
>NA|TRBD2|15|TRBV7-9|TRBJ2-1
TGTGCCAGCAGCCCCACTAGCGGCTCCTACAATGAGCAGTTCTTC
CASSPTSGSYNEQFF
>NA|NA|12|TRBV7-9|TRBJ1-1
TGTGCCAGCAGCTTCTTACGGGGTGAAGCTTTCTTT
CASSFLRGEAFF
>NA|NA|13|TRBV18|TRBJ2-7
TGTGCCAGCTCACCAACAGGCTTTCACGAGCAGTACTTC
CASSPTGFHEQYF
>NA|NA|14|TRBV5-4|TRBJ2-1
TGTGCCAGCAGCTTGGCCAGGGGCTCAAATGAGCAGTTCTTC
CASSLARGSNEQFF
>NA|NA|14|TRBV25-1|TRBJ1-5
TGTGCCAGCAAAGGGGTAGGACAGAATCAGCCCCAGCATTTT
CASKGVGQNQPQHF
>NA|NA|14|TRBV9|TRBJ1-4
TGTGCCAGCAGCGTGGGGCCAACTAATGAAAAACTGTTTTTT
CASSVGPTNEKLFF
>once|NA|15|TRBV19|TRBJ1-2
TGTGCCAGTAGTACTCAGGATGTAGCTAACTATGGCTACACCTTC
CASSTQDVANYGYTF
>NA|NA|17|TRBV5-8|TRBJ2-5
TGTGCCAGCAGCCCGGGTTATGTGCCAGGGGGGTTGGAGACCCAGTACTTC
CASSPGYVPGGLETQYF
>medium-sized|NA|15|TRBV27|TRBJ1-1
TGTGCCAGCAGTTCCTTGACAGCTCCTAAAACTGAAGCTTTCTTT
CASSSLTAPKTEAFF
>few|NA|14|TRBV4-1|TRBJ2-2
TGCGCCAGCAGCCAAGCGGCGGGGCCCGGGGAGCTGTTTTTT
CASSQAAGPGELFF
>NA|NA|16|TRBV5-4|TRBJ1-5
TGTGCCAGCAGCTTAAACAGGGATTATAGCAATCAGCCCCAGCATTTT
CASSLNRDYSNQPQHF
>NA|TRBD2|12|TRBV19|TRBJ2-3
TGTGCCAGCGGGGGGGCGACAGATACGCAGTATTTT
CASGGATDTQYF
>NA|NA|12|TRBV7-9|TRBJ2-2
TGTGCCAGCAGCTTATATGCCGGGGAGCTGTTTTTT
CASSLYAGELFF
>NA|TRBD1|15|TRBV14|TRBJ2-7
TGTGCCAGCAGCCAAGGGGACAGGACATACTACGAGCAGTACTTC
CASSQGDRTYYEQYF
>NA|NA|13|TRBV21-1|TRBJ1-1
TGTGCCAGCCCGAGGGGGGGGCACACTGAAGCTTTCTTT
CASPRGGHTEAFF
>NA|TRBD2|16|TRBV4-1|TRBJ2-7
TGCGCCAGCAGCCCTCCCGTAGCGGGAGGGCCGGGGGAGCAGTACTTC
CASSPPVAGGPGEQYF
>once|TRBD2|18|TRBV5-4|TRBJ2-5
TGTGCCAGCAGCCCCGAAATAGCGGGAGCGACGGGGAGCGAGACCCAGTACTTC
CASSPEIAGATGSETQYF
>NA|TRBD1|14|TRBV24-1|TRBJ2-1
TGTGCCACCAGTGATTCTCAAGCTCCGGGACAGGGGTTCTTC
CATSDSQAPGQGFF
>NA|TRBD2|16|TRBV5-6|TRBJ2-7
TGTGCCAGCAGCTTGGCCGGGAGCGGGAGATCCTACGAGCAGTACTTC
CASSLAGSGRSYEQYF
>NA|NA|15|TRBV3-1/TRBV3-2|TRBJ2-7
TGTGCCAGCAGCCAAGATCGAGGAACCTCCTACGAGCAGTACTTC
CASSQDRGTSYEQYF
>NA|TRBD1|22|TRBV24-1|TRBJ1-5
TGTGCCACCAGTGATTTGCATTGGGACAGAAATTTCTGGCTAGGGGGCAATCAGCCCCAGCATTTT
CATSDLHWDRNFWLGGNQPQHF
>NA|TRBD2|15|TRBV6-6|TRBJ2-7
TGTGCCAGCAGTTACTCGGGACTAAGTATCGACGAGCAGTACTTC
CASSYSGLSIDEQYF
>NA|NA|13|TRBV12-3/TRBV12-4|TRBJ2-2
TGTGCCAGCAGTTCCCCGGACACCGGGGAGCTGTTTTTT
CASSSPDTGELFF
>NA|TRBD2|16|TRBV19|TRBJ2-1
TGTGCCAGTAGTATAGCGGGGACTAGCGGGAGTAGGGAGCAGTTCTTC
CASSIAGTSGSREQFF
>NA|TRBD2|16|TRBV11-3|TRBJ2-7
TGTGCCAGCAGCTTGGGACTAGCGGCCCTTCGGGACGAGCAGTACTTC
CASSLGLAALRDEQYF
>NA|TRBD1|11|TRBV5-1|TRBJ2-1
TGCGCCAGCAGGGACAGGGCCGGGCAGTTCTTC
CASRDRAGQFF
>few|NA|15|TRBV7-2|TRBJ1-5
TGTGCCAGCAGCTCCGGAGGGGAAAAGGGTCAGCCCCAGCATTTT
CASSSGGEKGQPQHF
>NA|TRBD1|14|TRBV10-2|TRBJ1-2
TGCGCCAGCAGTGGAGACGGGACAGACTATGGCTACACCTTC
CASSGDGTDYGYTF
>NA|TRBD1|13|TRBV19|TRBJ1-3
TGTGCCAGCAGAGGACAGGGAGGAAACACCATATATTTT
CASRGQGGNTIYF
>NA|TRBD2|16|TRBV7-9|TRBJ2-3
TGTGCCAGCAGCCCCGGGACTAGCGGGATGATAGATACGCAGTATTTT
CASSPGTSGMIDTQYF
>NA|TRBD2|16|TRBV3-1/TRBV3-2|TRBJ2-2
TGTGCCAGCGTCGGGACTAGCGGGAGACAGACCGGGGAGCTGTTTTTT
CASVGTSGRQTGELFF
>NA|NA|16|TRBV30|TRBJ2-2
TGTGCCTGGAGTGTGGTGGGAGGCACGAACACCGGGGAGCTGTTTTTT
CAWSVVGGTNTGELFF
>NA|TRBD1|17|TRBV7-8|TRBJ1-1
TGTGCCAGCAGCCCCTACAGGGGTAGGGATATGAACACTGAAGCTTTCTTT
CASSPYRGRDMNTEAFF
>NA|NA|15|TRBV5-1|TRBJ1-1
TGCGCCAGCAGCTTGTTTAGGGGGGGATACACTGAAGCTTTCTTT
CASSLFRGGYTEAFF
>NA|TRBD1|14|TRBV6-4|TRBJ2-3
TGTGCCAGCAGGCTAACAGGGGGCGAGCGTACGCAGTATTTT
CASRLTGGERTQYF
>few|NA|11|TRBV2|TRBJ2-1
TGTGCCAGCACCATACAGGGACAGCAGTTCTTC
CASTIQGQQFF
>NA|TRBD1|15|TRBV5-8|TRBJ2-5
TGTGCCAGCAGCTCCCCGGGACAGGGCCAAGAGACCCAGTACTTC
CASSSPGQGQETQYF
>few|TRBD2|13|TRBV5-1|TRBJ2-5
TGCGCCAGCAGCTCGCGGGAGTGGGAGACCCAGTACTTC
CASSSREWETQYF